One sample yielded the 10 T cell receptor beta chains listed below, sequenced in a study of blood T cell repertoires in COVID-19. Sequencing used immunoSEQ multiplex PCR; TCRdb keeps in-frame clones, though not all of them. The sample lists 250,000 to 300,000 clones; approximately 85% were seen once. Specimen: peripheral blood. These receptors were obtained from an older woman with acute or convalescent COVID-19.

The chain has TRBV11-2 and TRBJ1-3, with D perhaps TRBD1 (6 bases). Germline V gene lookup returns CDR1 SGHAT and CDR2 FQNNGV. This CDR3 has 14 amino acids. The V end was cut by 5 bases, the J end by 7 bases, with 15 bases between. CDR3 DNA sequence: TGTGCCAGCAGCCGTACAGGGTTAATCAACACCATATATTTT. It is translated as CASSRTGLINTIYF. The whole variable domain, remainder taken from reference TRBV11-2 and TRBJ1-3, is EAGVAQSPRYKIIEKRQSVAFWCNPISGHATLYWYQQILGQGPKLLIQFQNNGVVDDSQLPKDRFSAERLKGVDSTLKIQPAKLEDSAVYLCASSRTGLINTIYFGEGSWLTVV.

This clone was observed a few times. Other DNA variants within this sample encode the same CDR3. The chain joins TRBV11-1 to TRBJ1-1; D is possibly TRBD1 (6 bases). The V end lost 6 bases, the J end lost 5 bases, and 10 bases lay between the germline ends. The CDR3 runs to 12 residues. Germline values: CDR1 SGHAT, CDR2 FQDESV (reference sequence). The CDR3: CASSLRGTEAFF. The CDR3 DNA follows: TGTGCCAGCAGTTTGAGGGGGACTGAAGCTTTCTTT.

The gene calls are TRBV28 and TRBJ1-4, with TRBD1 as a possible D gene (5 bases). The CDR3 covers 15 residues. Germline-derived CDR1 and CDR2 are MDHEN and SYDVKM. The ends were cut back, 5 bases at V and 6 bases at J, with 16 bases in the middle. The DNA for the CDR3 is TGTGCCAGCAGTAGCCCCGGGGGGTCAGATGAAAAACTGTTTTTT. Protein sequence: CASSSPGGSDEKLFF.

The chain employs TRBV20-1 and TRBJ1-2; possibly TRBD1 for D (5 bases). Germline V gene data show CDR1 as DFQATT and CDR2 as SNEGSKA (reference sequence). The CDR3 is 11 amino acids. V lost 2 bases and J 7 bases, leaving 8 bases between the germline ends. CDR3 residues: CSARFTGGYTF. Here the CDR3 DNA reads TGCAGTGCTAGATTTACAGGTGGCTACACCTTC.

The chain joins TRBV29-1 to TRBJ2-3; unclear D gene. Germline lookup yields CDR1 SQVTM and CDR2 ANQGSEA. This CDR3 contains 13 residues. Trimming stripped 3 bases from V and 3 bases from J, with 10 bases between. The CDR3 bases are TGCAGCGTTGACCAGTTTCAAACAGATACGCAGTATTTT. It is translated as CSVDQFQTDTQYF.

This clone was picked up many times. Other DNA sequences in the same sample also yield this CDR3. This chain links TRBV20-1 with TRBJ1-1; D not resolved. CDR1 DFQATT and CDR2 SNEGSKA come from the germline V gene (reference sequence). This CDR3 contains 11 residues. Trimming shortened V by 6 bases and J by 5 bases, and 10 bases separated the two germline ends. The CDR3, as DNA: TGCAGTGCGAGCCGGGGAACTGAAGCTTTCTTT. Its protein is CSASRGTEAFF.

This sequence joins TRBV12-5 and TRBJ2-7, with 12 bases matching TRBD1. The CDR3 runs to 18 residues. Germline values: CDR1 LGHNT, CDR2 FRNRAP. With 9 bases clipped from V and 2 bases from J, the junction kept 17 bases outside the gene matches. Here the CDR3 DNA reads TGTGCTAGGAGGATCGGGGACAGGGGGCCTCCATCCCCCTACGAGCAGTACTTC. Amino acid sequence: CARRIGDRGPPSPYEQYF.

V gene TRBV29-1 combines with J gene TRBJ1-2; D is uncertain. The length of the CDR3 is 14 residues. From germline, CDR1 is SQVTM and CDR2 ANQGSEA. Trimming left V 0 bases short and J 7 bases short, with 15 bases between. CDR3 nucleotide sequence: TGCAGCGTTGAAGATCGGGGAGGTTATGGTGGCTACACCTTC. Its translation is CSVEDRGGYGGYTF.

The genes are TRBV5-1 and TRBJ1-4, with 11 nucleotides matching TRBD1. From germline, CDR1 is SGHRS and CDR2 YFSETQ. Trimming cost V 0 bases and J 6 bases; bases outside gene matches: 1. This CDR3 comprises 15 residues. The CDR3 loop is CASSLGDRGDEKLFF. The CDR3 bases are TGCGCCAGCAGCTTGGGGGACAGGGGGGATGAAAAACTGTTTTTT.

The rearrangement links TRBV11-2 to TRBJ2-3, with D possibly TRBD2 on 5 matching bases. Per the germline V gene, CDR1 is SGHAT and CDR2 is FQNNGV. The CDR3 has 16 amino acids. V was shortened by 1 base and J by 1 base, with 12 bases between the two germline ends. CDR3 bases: TGTGCCAGCAGCTTAGTGGGTTCGAGGGGCACAGATACGCAGTATTTT. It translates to CASSLVGSRGTDTQYF.